One TCR beta chain is described in this entry. The data were obtained in a study of T cell changes during pregnancy in multiple sclerosis. Assay: immunoSEQ multiplex PCR; the TCRdb copy retains only in-frame clones and omits some. The table records about 39,000 clones, about 92% of them present only once. CDR3 length: 16 amino acids. Trimming took off 0 bases at V and 4 bases at J, with 15 bases between the two ends. In germline, CDR1 is SNHLY, CDR2 FYNNEI. Sample: CD8+ T cells from peripheral blood mononuclear cells, taken before pregnancy. The chain recombines TRBV2 with TRBJ1-2; D is perhaps TRBD1 (5 bases). The clonotype originates from a female donor with multiple sclerosis, enrolled in a pregnancy study. The CDR3, as DNA: TGTGCCAGCAGTGAAGCGGGTGGAGGGACGGTCTATGGCTACACCTTC. Its protein is CASSEAGGGTVYGYTF.